The entry below gives a single T cell receptor (beta chain) sequence along with its context. Its antigen remains unidentified. This sample was included in a study of T-cell reconstitution after alpha-beta-depleted transplantation in children. General study results and limits: Newly generated T cells supplied most T-cell counts and diversity one year post-transplant. It was reported that alpha-beta T cells came from several hundred expanded graft clones (about two months after transplant). The study traced high day-60 TCRbeta diversity in some patients to surviving recipient T cells and thymic progenitors.

Using unique molecular identifiers, the investigators prepared the TCRbeta library. TCRdb reprocessed the PCR reads via MiXCR and lists one record per CDR3 protein. The data show about 97,000 distinct CDR3 sequences, approximately 8% seen once. Sequences were derived from PBMCs, sampled before TCRalphabeta/CD19-depleted stem cell transplant. This receptor was identified in a boy aged 2 to 9 with acute lymphoblastic leukemia, due to receive a stem cell transplant.

CDR3: CASSQWDTNTEAFF. The CDR3 region has the DNA TGTGCCAGCAGCCAATGGGACACGAACACTGAAGCTTTCTTT. J is TRBJ1-1 and V is TRBV3-1; D might be TRBD1 (6 bases). V lost 2 bases and J 1 base, leaving 8 bases between the germline ends. Germline CDR1 reads LGHDT; CDR2 reads YNNKEL (reference sequence). The CDR3 has 14 amino acids.